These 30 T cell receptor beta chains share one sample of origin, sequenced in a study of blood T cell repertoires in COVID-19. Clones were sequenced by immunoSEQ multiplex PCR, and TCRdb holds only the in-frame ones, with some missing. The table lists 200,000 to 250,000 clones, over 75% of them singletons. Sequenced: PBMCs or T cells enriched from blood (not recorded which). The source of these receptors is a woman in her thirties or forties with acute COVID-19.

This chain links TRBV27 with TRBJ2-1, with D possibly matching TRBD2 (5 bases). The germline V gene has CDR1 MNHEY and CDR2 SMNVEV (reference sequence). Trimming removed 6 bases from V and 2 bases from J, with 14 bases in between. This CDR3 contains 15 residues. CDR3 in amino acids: CASSSDGDPYNEQFF. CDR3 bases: TGTGCCAGCAGCTCGGACGGGGATCCCTACAATGAGCAGTTCTTC.

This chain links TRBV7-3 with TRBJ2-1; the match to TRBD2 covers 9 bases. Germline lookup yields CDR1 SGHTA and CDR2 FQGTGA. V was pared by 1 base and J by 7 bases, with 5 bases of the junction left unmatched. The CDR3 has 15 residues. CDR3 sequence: CASSLMVAGANEQFF. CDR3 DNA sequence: TGTGCCAGCAGCTTAATGGTAGCGGGAGCAAATGAGCAGTTCTTC.

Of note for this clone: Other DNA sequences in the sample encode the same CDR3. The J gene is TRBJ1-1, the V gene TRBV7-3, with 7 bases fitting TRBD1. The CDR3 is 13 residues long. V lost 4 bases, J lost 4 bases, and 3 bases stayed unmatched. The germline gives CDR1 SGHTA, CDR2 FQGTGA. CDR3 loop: CASSSQGSTEAFF. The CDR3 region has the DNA TGTGCCAGCAGCTCACAGGGGAGCACTGAAGCTTTCTTT.

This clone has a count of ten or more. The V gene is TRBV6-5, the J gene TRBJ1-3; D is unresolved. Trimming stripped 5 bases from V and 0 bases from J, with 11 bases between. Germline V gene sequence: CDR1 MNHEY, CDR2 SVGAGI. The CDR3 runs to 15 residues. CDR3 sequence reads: CASSPQSGSGNTIYF. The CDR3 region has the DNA TGTGCCAGCAGTCCACAGAGCGGCTCTGGAAACACCATATATTTT.

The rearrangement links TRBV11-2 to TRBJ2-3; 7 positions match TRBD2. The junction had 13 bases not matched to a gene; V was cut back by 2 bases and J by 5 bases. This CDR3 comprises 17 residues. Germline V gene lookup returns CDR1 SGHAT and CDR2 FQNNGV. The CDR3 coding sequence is TGTGCCAGCAGCTTAAGGGCTAGCGGCCTACTCTTAGATACGCAGTATTTT. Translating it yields CASSLRASGLLLDTQYF.

The CDR3 loop is CASSQGGGDKSSAAFF. Written as DNA, the CDR3 is TGTGCCAGCAGCCAAGGGGGAGGGGACAAATCATCAGCTGCTTTCTTT. V and J are TRBV3-1 (or the pseudogene TRBV3-2) and TRBJ1-1; a possible D gene is TRBD1 (6 bases). Germline CDR1 and CDR2: LGHDT and YNNKEL (reference sequence). The CDR3 totals 16 residues. Trimming took 1 base from V and 11 from J, leaving 23 bases between them.

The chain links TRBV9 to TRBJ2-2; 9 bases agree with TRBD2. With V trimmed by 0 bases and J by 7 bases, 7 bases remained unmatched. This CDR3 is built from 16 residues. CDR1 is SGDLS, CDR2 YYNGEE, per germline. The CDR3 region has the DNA TGTGCCAGCAGCGTAGGAGCTAGCGGGACTATCGGGGAGCTGTTTTTT. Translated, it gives CASSVGASGTIGELFF.

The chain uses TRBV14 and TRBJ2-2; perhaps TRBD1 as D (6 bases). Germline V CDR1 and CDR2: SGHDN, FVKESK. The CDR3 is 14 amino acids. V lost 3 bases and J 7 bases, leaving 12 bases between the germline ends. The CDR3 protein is CASSHATGSGELFF. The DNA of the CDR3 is TGTGCCAGCAGCCACGCGACAGGAAGCGGGGAGCTGTTTTTT. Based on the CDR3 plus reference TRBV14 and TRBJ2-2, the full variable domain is EAGVTQFPSHSVIEKGQTVTLRCDPISGHDNLYWYRRVMGKEIKFLLHFVKESKQDESGMPNNRFLAERTGGTYSTLKVQPAELEDSGVYFCASSHATGSGELFFGEGSRLTVL.

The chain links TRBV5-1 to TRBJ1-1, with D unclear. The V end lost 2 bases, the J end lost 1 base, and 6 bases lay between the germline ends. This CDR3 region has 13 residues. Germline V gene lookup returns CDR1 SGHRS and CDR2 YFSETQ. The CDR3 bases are TGCGCCAGCAGCTTCTTGGCGAACACTGAAGCTTTCTTT. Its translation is CASSFLANTEAFF.

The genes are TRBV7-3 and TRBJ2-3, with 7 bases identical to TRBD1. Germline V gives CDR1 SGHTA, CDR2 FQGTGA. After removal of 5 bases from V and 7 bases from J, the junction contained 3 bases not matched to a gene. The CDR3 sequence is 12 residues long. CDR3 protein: CASSPDRYTQYF. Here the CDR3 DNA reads TGTGCCAGCAGCCCGGACAGGTATACGCAGTATTTT.

CDR3 in DNA: TGTGCCAGCAGCCAAGACAAGAGACAAGGCTACACCTTC. Its protein product is CASSQDKRQGYTF. The rearrangement joins TRBV3-1 (or the pseudogene TRBV3-2) to TRBJ1-2; no definite D call. The germline gives CDR1 LGHDT, CDR2 YNNKEL (reference sequence). The V end was cut by 0 bases, the J end by 8 bases, with 10 bases between. CDR3 length: 13 residues.

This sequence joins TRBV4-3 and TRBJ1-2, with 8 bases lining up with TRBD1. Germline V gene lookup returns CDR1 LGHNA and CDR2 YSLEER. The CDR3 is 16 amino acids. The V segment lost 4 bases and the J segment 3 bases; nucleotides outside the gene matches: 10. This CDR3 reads CASSRTGNQGYYGYTF. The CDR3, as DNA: TGCGCCAGCAGCCGGACAGGGAATCAGGGGTACTATGGCTACACCTTC.

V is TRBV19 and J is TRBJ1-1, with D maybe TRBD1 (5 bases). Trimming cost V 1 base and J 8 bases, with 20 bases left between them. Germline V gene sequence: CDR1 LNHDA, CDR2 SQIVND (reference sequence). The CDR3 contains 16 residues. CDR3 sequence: CASSIVMGRVNTEAFF. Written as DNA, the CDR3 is TGTGCCAGTAGTATAGTGATGGGCAGGGTGAATACCGAAGCTTTCTTT.

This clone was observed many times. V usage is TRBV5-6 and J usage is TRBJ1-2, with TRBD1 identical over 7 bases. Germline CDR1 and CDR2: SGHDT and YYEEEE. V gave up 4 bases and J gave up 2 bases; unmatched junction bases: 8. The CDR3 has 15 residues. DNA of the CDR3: TGTGCCAGCAGCCTACCTACAGGGGCAAACTATGGCTACACCTTC. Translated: CASSLPTGANYGYTF.

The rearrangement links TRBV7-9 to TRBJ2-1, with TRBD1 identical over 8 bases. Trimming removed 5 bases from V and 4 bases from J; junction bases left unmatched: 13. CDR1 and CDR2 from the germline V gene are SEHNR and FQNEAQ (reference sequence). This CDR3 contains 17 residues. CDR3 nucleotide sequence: TGTGCCAGCAGCGCCGACAGGGGATTCGGGTCTTACAATGAGCAGTTCTTC. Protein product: CASSADRGFGSYNEQFF.

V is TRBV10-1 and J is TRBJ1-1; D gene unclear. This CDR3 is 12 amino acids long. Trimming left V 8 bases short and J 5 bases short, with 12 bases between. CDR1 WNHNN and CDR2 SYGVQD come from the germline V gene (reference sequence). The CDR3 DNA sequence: TGCGCCAGCGGAGAGCCGGGGACTGAAGCTTTCTTT. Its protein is CASGEPGTEAFF.

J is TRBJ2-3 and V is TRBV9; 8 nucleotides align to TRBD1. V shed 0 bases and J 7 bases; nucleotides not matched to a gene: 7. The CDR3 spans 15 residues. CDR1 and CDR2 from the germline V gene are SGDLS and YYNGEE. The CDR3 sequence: CASSVDPQGANTQYF. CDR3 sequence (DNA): TGTGCCAGCAGCGTAGATCCCCAGGGGGCCAATACGCAGTATTTT.

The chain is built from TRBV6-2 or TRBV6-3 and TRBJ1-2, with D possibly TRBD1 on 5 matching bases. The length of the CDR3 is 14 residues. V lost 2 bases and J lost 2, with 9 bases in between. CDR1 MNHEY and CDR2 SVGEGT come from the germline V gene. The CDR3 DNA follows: TGTGCCAGCAGTTACCGGGGGAGGAACTATGGCTACACCTTC. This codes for CASSYRGRNYGYTF.

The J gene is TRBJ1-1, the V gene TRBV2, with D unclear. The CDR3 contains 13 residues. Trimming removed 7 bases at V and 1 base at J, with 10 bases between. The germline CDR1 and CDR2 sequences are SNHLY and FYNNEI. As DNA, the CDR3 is TGTGCCAGCAATGGGAGCCCGAACACTGAAGCTTTCTTT. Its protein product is CASNGSPNTEAFF.

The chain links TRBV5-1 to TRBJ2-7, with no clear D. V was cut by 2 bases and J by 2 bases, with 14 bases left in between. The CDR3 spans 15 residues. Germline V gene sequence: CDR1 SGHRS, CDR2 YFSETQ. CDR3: CASSFGFKSAYEQYF. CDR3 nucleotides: TGCGCCAGCAGCTTCGGGTTTAAGTCAGCCTACGAGCAGTACTTC.

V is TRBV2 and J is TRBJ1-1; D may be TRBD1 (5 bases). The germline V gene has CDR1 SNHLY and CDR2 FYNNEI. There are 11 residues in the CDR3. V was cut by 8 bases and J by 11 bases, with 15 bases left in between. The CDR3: CASGARVGAFF. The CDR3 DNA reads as TGTGCCAGCGGGGCCAGGGTTGGGGCTTTCTTT.

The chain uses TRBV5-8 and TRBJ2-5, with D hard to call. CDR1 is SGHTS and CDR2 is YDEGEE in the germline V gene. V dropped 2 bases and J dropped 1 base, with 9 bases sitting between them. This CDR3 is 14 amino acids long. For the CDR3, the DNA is TGTGCCAGCAGCTTTATGATTAGCCAAGAGACCCAGTACTTC. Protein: CASSFMISQETQYF.

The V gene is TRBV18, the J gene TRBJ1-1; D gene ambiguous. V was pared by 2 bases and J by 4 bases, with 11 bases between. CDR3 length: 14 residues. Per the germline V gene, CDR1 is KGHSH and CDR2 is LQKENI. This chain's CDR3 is CASSPGVGGTEAFF. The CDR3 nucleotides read TGTGCCAGCTCACCAGGGGTAGGAGGCACTGAAGCTTTCTTT.

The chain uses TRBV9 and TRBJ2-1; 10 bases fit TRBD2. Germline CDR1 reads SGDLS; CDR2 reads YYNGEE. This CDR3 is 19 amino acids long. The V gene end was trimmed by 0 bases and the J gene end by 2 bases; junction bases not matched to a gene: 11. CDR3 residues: CASSVEPSGRAGTYNEQFF. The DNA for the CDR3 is TGTGCCAGCAGCGTAGAACCCAGCGGGAGGGCCGGGACCTACAATGAGCAGTTCTTC.

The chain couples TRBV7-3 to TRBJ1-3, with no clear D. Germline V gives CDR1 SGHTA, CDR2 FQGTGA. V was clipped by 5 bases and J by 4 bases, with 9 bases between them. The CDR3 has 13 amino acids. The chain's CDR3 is CASSPPFGNTIYF. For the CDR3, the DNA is TGTGCCAGCAGCCCCCCCTTCGGAAACACCATATATTTT.

The CDR3 nucleotides are TGTGCCAGCAGCTTTTTTCTAGCGGGAGAGGGCGCAGATACGCAGTATTTT. Amino acids: CASSFFLAGEGADTQYF. The chain recombines TRBV7-2 with TRBJ2-3; 10 bases are shared with TRBD2. With V trimmed by 3 bases and J by 4 bases, 10 bases remained unmatched. This CDR3 region has 17 residues. The germline CDR1 and CDR2 sequences are SGHTA and FQGNSA.

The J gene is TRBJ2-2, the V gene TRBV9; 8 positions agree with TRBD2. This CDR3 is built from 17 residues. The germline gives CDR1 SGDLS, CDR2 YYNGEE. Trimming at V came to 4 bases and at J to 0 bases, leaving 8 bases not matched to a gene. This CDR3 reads CASSYRPGGSNTGELFF. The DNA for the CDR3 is TGTGCCAGCAGCTACCGACCGGGGGGGTCGAACACCGGGGAGCTGTTTTTT.

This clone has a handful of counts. The CDR3 protein is CASSLLYNTNTGELFF. The CDR3 DNA sequence: TGTGCCAGCAGCTTGTTGTATAACACCAACACCGGGGAGCTGTTTTTT. This chain uses TRBV5-5 with TRBJ2-2; D unresolved. The CDR3 loop spans 16 amino acids. CDR1 is SGHKS and CDR2 is YYEKEE in the germline V gene (reference sequence). Trimming stripped 1 base from V and 2 bases from J, with 12 bases between. Full variable domain (rest looked up from reference TRBV5-5 and TRBJ2-2): DAGVTQSPTHLIKTRGQQVTLRCSPISGHKSVSWYQQVLGQGPQFIFQYYEKEERGRGNFPDRFSARQFPNYSSELNVNALLLGDSALYLCASSLLYNTNTGELFFGEGSRLTVL.

Here the CDR3 DNA reads TGCGCCAGCAGCCAAGATCCCAACGGGGTAGGCAGGAACACCATATATTTT. Its protein is CASSQDPNGVGRNTIYF. The chain couples TRBV4-1 to TRBJ1-3; D is unresolved. Trimming pared 0 bases from V and 7 bases from J, leaving 19 bases between. The germline CDR1 and CDR2 sequences are MGHRA and YSYEKL. The CDR3 extends over 17 amino acids.

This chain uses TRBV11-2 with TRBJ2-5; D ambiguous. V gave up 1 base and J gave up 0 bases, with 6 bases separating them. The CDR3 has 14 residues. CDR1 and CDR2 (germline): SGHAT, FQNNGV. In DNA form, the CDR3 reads TGTGCCAGCAGCTTAGTTCCTTACCAAGAGACCCAGTACTTC. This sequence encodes CASSLVPYQETQYF.